Listed below are T cell receptor beta chains from one sample, sequenced in a study of cytomegalovirus exposure and HLA in healthy donors. TCRdb's copy holds only in-frame clones and misses some; the assay was immunoSEQ multiplex PCR. The table has some 51,000 clones, approximately 80% seen once. The sample comprised PBMCs. The receptors stem from a female donor in good health and CMV-seronegative. CDR3s include the opening cysteine and the closing phenylalanine or tryptophan. The D gene is left open where the match is weak. Clone size is given for some rows only: seen once, a few or many times, or a class if the clone is expanded.

DNA: TGTGCCAGCAGCGAAGACAGTAAGACCCAGTACTTC; CDR3: CASSEDSKTQYF; D: NA; size: NA; V: TRBV11-1; J: TRBJ2-5
DNA: TGTGCCAGCAGTTTATACCCCCGGACAGGGTCGAACACCGGGGAGCTGTTTTTT; CDR3: CASSLYPRTGSNTGELFF; D: TRBD1; size: NA; V: TRBV28; J: TRBJ2-2
DNA: TGTGCCAGTACTAGCGGCTACGAGCAGTACTTC; CDR3: CASTSGYEQYF; D: TRBD2; size: NA; V: TRBV28; J: TRBJ2-7
DNA: TGTGCCTGGAGTGCCGTCTCTGGAAACACCATATATTTT; CDR3: CAWSAVSGNTIYF; D: NA; size: NA; V: TRBV30; J: TRBJ1-3
DNA: TGCGCCAGCAGCATACCCTCGGGACAGGGGAAAACCGGGGAGCTGTTTTTT; CDR3: CASSIPSGQGKTGELFF; D: TRBD1; size: NA; V: TRBV5-1; J: TRBJ2-2
DNA: TGTGCCAGCAGCGCGTCAGGTAGGACTGAAGCTTTCTTT; CDR3: CASSASGRTEAFF; D: NA; size: NA; V: TRBV9; J: TRBJ1-1
DNA: TGTGCCAGCAGCCTCGCCGGGGAAACGGGATCACCCCTCCACTTT; CDR3: CASSLAGETGSPLHF; D: NA; size: NA; V: TRBV9; J: TRBJ1-6
DNA: TGCAGCGCTCGGGACAACTCCTACGAGCAGTACTTC; CDR3: CSARDNSYEQYF; D: NA; size: once; V: TRBV29-1; J: TRBJ2-7
DNA: TGCGCCAGCAGCCCCACAGGGCCGGAGACCCAGTACTTC; CDR3: CASSPTGPETQYF; D: NA; size: NA; V: TRBV5-1; J: TRBJ2-5
DNA: TGTGCGTGGAGTTTTAGCGGGGGGGGTGGGGAGCTGTTTTTT; CDR3: CAWSFSGGGGELFF; D: TRBD2; size: NA; V: TRBV30; J: TRBJ2-2
DNA: TGTGCCAGCAGCTTAGGTCGTAATAGCAATCAGCCCCAGCATTTT; CDR3: CASSLGRNSNQPQHF; D: NA; size: once; V: TRBV11-2; J: TRBJ1-5
DNA: TGCAGCGTTGACGGGTTAATACGGACAGGGGGCGCAGGCTATGGCTACACCTTC; CDR3: CSVDGLIRTGGAGYGYTF; D: TRBD1; size: few; V: TRBV29-1; J: TRBJ1-2
DNA: TGTGCCAGCAGTGCCTGGGGACTAGCCTACGAGCAGTACTTC; CDR3: CASSAWGLAYEQYF; D: TRBD2; size: once; V: TRBV28; J: TRBJ2-7
DNA: TGTGCCAGCACTCGACTCACGGGGTGGGATGAGCAGTTCTTC; CDR3: CASTRLTGWDEQFF; D: NA; size: once; V: TRBV28; J: TRBJ2-1
DNA: TGTGCCAGTAGTACAGGGGGCGACTATGGCTACACCTTC; CDR3: CASSTGGDYGYTF; D: TRBD1; size: NA; V: TRBV19; J: TRBJ1-2
DNA: TGCAGTGTAGGGGGAACCTATGGCTACACCTTC; CDR3: CSVGGTYGYTF; D: NA; size: few; V: TRBV20-1; J: TRBJ1-2
DNA: TGTGCCAGCAGCGTCGACCGGACTAGAGGTGAGCAGTTCTTC; CDR3: CASSVDRTRGEQFF; D: TRBD2; size: NA; V: TRBV7-2; J: TRBJ2-1
DNA: TGTGCCAGCAGCGGAAAATTCCAGGGGCCAAGCTCTGGGGCCAACGTCCTGACTTTC; CDR3: CASSGKFQGPSSGANVLTF; D: NA; size: NA; V: TRBV9; J: TRBJ2-6
DNA: TGCGCCAGCAGCTTAGGGACAGGGACCAAGAACACTGAAGCTTTCTTT; CDR3: CASSLGTGTKNTEAFF; D: TRBD1; size: NA; V: TRBV5-1; J: TRBJ1-1
DNA: TGTGCCACCAGACATGACAGGCTAATGAACACTGAAGCTTTCTTT; CDR3: CATRHDRLMNTEAFF; D: NA; size: once; V: TRBV19; J: TRBJ1-1
DNA: TGTGCCAGCAGTGAAGCCCCAGAGGGCAATCAGCCCCAGCATTTT; CDR3: CASSEAPEGNQPQHF; D: NA; size: NA; V: TRBV6-1; J: TRBJ1-5
DNA: TGTGCCAGCAGTTACGGGCTAGCGGGAGGCGAGACCCAGTACTTC; CDR3: CASSYGLAGGETQYF; D: TRBD2; size: NA; V: TRBV6-6; J: TRBJ2-5
DNA: TGTGCCAGCAGCGTAGGGGGGTCCAGGGGGTTAGATACGCAGTATTTT; CDR3: CASSVGGSRGLDTQYF; D: TRBD1; size: NA; V: TRBV9; J: TRBJ2-3
DNA: TGTGCCAGCAGCTTAGCGTCTCCCGGGGAGCTGTTTTTT; CDR3: CASSLASPGELFF; D: NA; size: NA; V: TRBV7-6; J: TRBJ2-2
DNA: TGCAGCGTGTTCCTCCGGGACAGCTTCTACGAGCAGTACTTC; CDR3: CSVFLRDSFYEQYF; D: TRBD1; size: NA; V: TRBV29-1; J: TRBJ2-7
DNA: TGTGCCAGCAGCTTAGCGGAATTAGCGGGCAATGAGCAGTTCTTC; CDR3: CASSLAELAGNEQFF; D: TRBD2; size: few; V: TRBV7-9; J: TRBJ2-1
DNA: TGCGCCAGTGGACAGGTGAACACTGAAGCTTTCTTT; CDR3: CASGQVNTEAFF; D: TRBD1; size: NA; V: TRBV5-1; J: TRBJ1-1
DNA: TGTGCCAGCACCTGGACAGGGGCTCAGAACACTGAAGCTTTCTTT; CDR3: CASTWTGAQNTEAFF; D: TRBD1; size: few; V: TRBV6-5; J: TRBJ1-1
DNA: TGTGCCAGCAGTAAGCGGGGCACTGGGGCCAACGTCCGGACTTTC; CDR3: CASSKRGTGANVRTF; D: TRBD2; size: NA; V: TRBV6-6; J: TRBJ2-6
DNA: TGTGCCAGCAGTTTATCCCAAGGACGGGAGGAGCAGTACTTC; CDR3: CASSLSQGREEQYF; D: NA; size: NA; V: TRBV28; J: TRBJ2-7
DNA: TGTGCCAGCAGTGCGGACAGGGGGCTGTACGAGCAGTACTTC; CDR3: CASSADRGLYEQYF; D: TRBD1; size: NA; V: TRBV6-6; J: TRBJ2-7
DNA: TGCGCCAGCAGCCAAGAGAGGGGGCCCTATGGCTACACCTTC; CDR3: CASSQERGPYGYTF; D: TRBD1; size: NA; V: TRBV4-1; J: TRBJ1-2
DNA: TGCGCCAGCAGCGGGGAGGAAGAGCAGTACTTC; CDR3: CASSGEEEQYF; D: NA; size: NA; V: TRBV5-1; J: TRBJ2-5
DNA: TGTTCCAGCAGCCCCCCAGCAGATACGCAGTATTTT; CDR3: CSSSPPADTQYF; D: NA; size: few; V: TRBV7-9; J: TRBJ2-3
DNA: TGTGCCAGCAGTGAGGGCAGGGGGTCGGAGCAGTACTTC; CDR3: CASSEGRGSEQYF; D: TRBD1; size: NA; V: TRBV2; J: TRBJ2-5
DNA: TGTGCCAGCAGCCAACCAAGGGACTACCCAGGACCCGCGACCACAGATACGCAGTATTTT; CDR3: CASSQPRDYPGPATTDTQYF; D: TRBD2; size: NA; V: TRBV4-2; J: TRBJ2-3
DNA: TGTGCCAGCAGTACGACTAGCGGGAGCTCCTACGAGCAGTACTTC; CDR3: CASSTTSGSSYEQYF; D: TRBD2; size: NA; V: TRBV6-6; J: TRBJ2-7
DNA: TGTGCCAGCAGCTTCCAGATCAACACTGAAGCTTTCTTT; CDR3: CASSFQINTEAFF; D: NA; size: NA; V: TRBV7-3; J: TRBJ1-1
DNA: TGTGCCAGCAGCAAACTAGGGGCTCCCCTGACATCACAGGATAATGAAAAACTGTTTTTT; CDR3: CASSKLGAPLTSQDNEKLFF; D: NA; size: NA; V: TRBV21-1; J: TRBJ1-4
DNA: TGTGCCAGCAGCCAAGAGTGGGGAGTGGACACCGGGGAGCTGTTTTTT; CDR3: CASSQEWGVDTGELFF; D: NA; size: NA; V: TRBV14; J: TRBJ2-2
DNA: TGTGCCAGCAAGAGTGGTCGGAACACTGAAGCTTTCTTT; CDR3: CASKSGRNTEAFF; D: NA; size: NA; V: TRBV7-3; J: TRBJ1-1